A single sample is the source of the 21 T cell receptor beta chains below, sequenced in a study of technical replicates of blood from several donors. The method was immunoSEQ multiplex PCR; TCRdb's version includes in-frame clones alone and lacks a portion of them. The sample lists 85,000 to 95,000 clones; almost 97% were seen once. Specimen: T cells isolated from PBMCs. These receptors originate from a human donor in good health.

This clone appeared a single time. The CDR3 coding sequence is TGCAGCGTCCAGGGGGCGGTGATTCAAGAGACCCAGTACTTC. It is translated as CSVQGAVIQETQYF. V usage is TRBV29-1 and J usage is TRBJ2-5, with TRBD1 matching over 8 bases. CDR1 SQVTM and CDR2 ANQGSEA come from the germline V gene. The CDR3 covers 14 residues. Germline trimming cut 6 bases from V and 2 bases from J; bases unmatched to any gene: 8.

V gene TRBV9 combines with J gene TRBJ2-3; TRBD2 aligns across 11 bases. The V gene end was trimmed by 0 bases and the J gene end by 2 bases; junction bases not matched to a gene: 8. CDR1 and CDR2 (germline): SGDLS, YYNGEE. CDR3 length: 18 residues. The CDR3 loop is CASSVEPLAGVLTDTQYF. CDR3 DNA: TGTGCCAGCAGCGTAGAACCACTAGCGGGAGTTCTCACAGATACGCAGTATTTT.

Only one count was recorded for this clone. This chain links TRBV7-2 with TRBJ2-2, with TRBD2 as a possible D gene (6 bases). V lost 4 bases and J lost 6, with 9 bases in between. The CDR3 is 13 residues long. The germline V gene has CDR1 SGHTA and CDR2 FQGNSA. The CDR3 nucleotides are TGTGCCAGCAGCTACGGGGAGGCCGGGGAGCTGTTTTTT. It yields the protein CASSYGEAGELFF.

The V and J genes are TRBV7-9 and TRBJ2-2; 11 positions agree with TRBD2. The V segment lost 5 bases and the J segment 6 bases; nucleotides outside the gene matches: 5. The CDR3 sequence is 15 residues long. Germline-derived CDR1 and CDR2 are SEHNR and FQNEAQ (reference sequence). The CDR3 DNA reads TGTGCCAGCAGCCGTAGCGGGAGGGCCTCCGGGGAGCTGTTTTTT. It yields the protein CASSRSGRASGELFF.

The chain is built from TRBV5-4 and TRBJ1-1; D gene unclear. V gave up 1 base and J gave up 1 base, with 11 bases separating them. Germline V gene sequence: CDR1 SGHNT, CDR2 YYREEE (reference sequence). CDR3 size: 15 residues. The chain's CDR3 is CASSLLGSRNTEAFF. CDR3 sequence (DNA): TGTGCCAGCAGCTTGTTGGGCAGTAGGAACACTGAAGCTTTCTTT.

The chain couples TRBV11-3 to TRBJ2-3; 7 bases are shared with TRBD2. With 5 bases clipped from V and 2 bases from J, the junction kept 13 bases outside the gene matches. The CDR3 has 17 amino acids. Germline CDR1 SGHNT, CDR2 YENEEA. The CDR3 loop reads CASSPLAPSGTTDTQYF. The DNA of the CDR3 is TGTGCCAGCAGCCCATTAGCTCCTAGCGGCACCACAGATACGCAGTATTTT. Supplemented by reference TRBV11-3 and TRBJ2-3, the full variable domain reads EAGVVQSPRYKIIEKKQPVAFWCNPISGHNTLYWYLQNLGQGPELLIRYENEEAVDDSQLPKDRFSAERLKGVDSTLKIQPAELGDSAVYLCASSPLAPSGTTDTQYFGPGTRLTVL.

The V and J genes are TRBV6-5 and TRBJ1-4; 7 bases line up with TRBD1. The CDR3 spans 15 residues. Trimming took 4 bases from V and 3 from J; bases not matched to a gene: 5. Germline V gene sequence: CDR1 MNHEY, CDR2 SVGAGI. The CDR3 coding sequence is TGTGCCAGCAGTTCCATCACAGGGGCTAATGAAAAACTGTTTTTT. Its protein is CASSSITGANEKLFF.

The chain is built from TRBV5-5 and TRBJ2-2; the D is unclear. Germline CDR1 and CDR2: SGHKS and YYEKEE (reference sequence). The CDR3 has 16 amino acids. The V end was cut by 0 bases, the J end by 4 bases, with 13 bases between. Here the CDR3 DNA reads TGTGCCAGCAGCTTGGAGGCGCGGCGAAGCACCGGGGAGCTGTTTTTT. This encodes CASSLEARRSTGELFF.

This clone was seen a single time. The chain combines TRBV7-9 with TRBJ2-7; no firm D call. The V gene's germline CDR1 is SEHNR and CDR2 FQNEAQ (reference sequence). The CDR3 is 11 residues long. V was trimmed by 4 bases and J by 3 bases, leaving 4 bases between them. CDR3 amino acids: CASSSNYEQYF. The CDR3 DNA reads as TGTGCCAGCAGCTCCAACTACGAGCAGTACTTC.

This clone occurred a few times. The CDR3 protein is CASSYSASTEAFF. CDR3 nucleotides: TGTGCCAGCAGTTACTCGGCCAGCACTGAAGCTTTCTTT. The chain couples TRBV6-5 to TRBJ1-1; no clear D gene. With 0 bases removed from V and 4 bases from J, the gap between germline ends came to 6 bases. Germline loops: CDR1 MNHEY, CDR2 SVGAGI. The CDR3 sequence is 13 residues long.

The V gene is TRBV28, the J gene TRBJ2-7, with D unresolved. Trimming cost V 6 bases and J 3 bases, with 9 bases left between them. In germline, CDR1 is MDHEN, CDR2 SYDVKM. There are 12 residues in the CDR3. The DNA for the CDR3 is TGTGCCAGCAGCCGCCAGTACTACGAGCAGTACTTC. Translated, it gives CASSRQYYEQYF.

V usage is TRBV27 and J usage is TRBJ2-7, with 8 bases fitting TRBD1. This CDR3 comprises 14 residues. V shed 8 bases, J shed 3 bases, and the junction held 9 bases outside the gene matches. CDR1 and CDR2 from the germline V gene are MNHEY and SMNVEV (reference sequence). CDR3 coding DNA: TGTGCCAGCGGACAGGGAGTCCTAAACTACGAGCAGTACTTC. This codes for CASGQGVLNYEQYF.

V and J are TRBV7-9 and TRBJ2-7; 7 nucleotides line up with TRBD1. The V and J ends lost 8 bases and 2 bases, in that order; junction bases with no gene match: 15. The germline V gene encodes CDR1 SEHNR and CDR2 FQNEAQ (reference sequence). The CDR3 loop spans 16 amino acids. The CDR3, as DNA: TGTGCCAGCGGGACAGTGGACCCCTACGTCCCCTACGAGCAGTACTTC. Its translation: CASGTVDPYVPYEQYF.

V gene TRBV14 combines with J gene TRBJ1-2; the D gene is possibly TRBD1 (5 bases). In germline, CDR1 is SGHDN, CDR2 FVKESK. This CDR3 is built from 15 residues. With 0 bases removed from V and 4 bases from J, the gap between germline ends came to 12 bases. CDR3 sequence: CASSQDRGRPYGYTF. CDR3 in DNA: TGTGCCAGCAGCCAAGATAGGGGCAGACCCTATGGCTACACCTTC.

The chain carries TRBV19 and TRBJ2-5; D unresolved. Germline V gives CDR1 LNHDA, CDR2 SQIVND (reference sequence). The length of the CDR3 is 13 residues. Trimming pared 3 bases from V and 2 bases from J, leaving 7 bases between. CDR3 coding DNA: TGTGCCAGTAGTATGAGGCCACAAGAGACCCAGTACTTC. Translation gives CASSMRPQETQYF.

The V call is TRBV4-1, the J call TRBJ1-4; TRBD1 matches at 7 bases. The CDR3 consists of 15 residues. Looked up from germline, CDR1 is MGHRA and CDR2 is YSYEKL. J gave up 2 bases and V 4 bases, and 4 bases lay outside the gene matches. In DNA, the CDR3 is TGCGCCAGCAGCCCGCAGGGGGATACTAATGAAAAACTGTTTTTT. This translates into CASSPQGDTNEKLFF.

V gene TRBV18 combines with J gene TRBJ1-4; unclear D gene. The CDR3 totals 17 residues. Per germline, CDR1 KGHSH and CDR2 LQKENI. V gave up 1 base and J gave up 0 bases, with 12 bases separating them. CDR3 sequence: CASSPLYSSSTNEKLFF. For the CDR3, the DNA is TGTGCCAGCTCACCACTATACAGCTCCTCAACTAATGAAAAACTGTTTTTT.

The CDR3 reads CASSGVARGLSVGYTF. Here the CDR3 DNA reads TGTGCCAGCAGCGGAGTTGCCAGGGGTCTTTCTGTAGGCTACACCTTC. The chain couples TRBV5-6 to TRBJ1-2, with D perhaps TRBD1 (6 bases). CDR1 and CDR2 from the germline V gene are SGHDT and YYEEEE. The V end lost 4 bases, the J end lost 8 bases, and 24 bases lay between the germline ends. There are 16 residues in the CDR3. The variable domain in full, completed from reference TRBV5-6 and TRBJ1-2, reads DAGVTQSPTHLIKTRGQQVTLRCSPKSGHDTVSWYQQALGQGPQFIFQYYEEEERQRGNFPDRFSGHQFPNYSSELNVNALLLGDSALYLCASSGVARGLSVGYTFGSGTRLTVV.

The table lists this clone with a count of one. This chain joins TRBV5-1 and TRBJ2-1; the match to TRBD2 covers 9 bases. Germline V gene data show CDR1 as SGHRS and CDR2 as YFSETQ. V shed 4 bases and J 3 bases; nucleotides not matched to a gene: 5. The CDR3 runs 15 residues. The DNA for the CDR3 is TGCGCCAGCAGCCTTAGCGGGAGAGACTACAATGAGCAGTTCTTC. It encodes CASSLSGRDYNEQFF.

The V call is TRBV7-2, the J call TRBJ2-7; weak D call: TRBD2 (6 bases). The germline CDR1 and CDR2 sequences are SGHTA and FQGNSA. The germline V and J ends were trimmed by 1 base and 9 bases, with 19 bases remaining between them. The CDR3 runs to 15 residues. The CDR3 loop reads CASSLDAGTQVGQYF. CDR3 coding DNA: TGTGCCAGCAGCTTAGATGCGGGGACCCAAGTCGGGCAGTACTTC.

This chain joins TRBV5-1 and TRBJ2-1; D is perhaps TRBD1 (8 bases). The CDR3 consists of 14 residues. Germline V gives CDR1 SGHRS, CDR2 YFSETQ. V shed 1 base and J shed 7 bases, with 12 bases lying between them. The CDR3 DNA reads as TGCGCCAGCAGCTTGCTACAGGGGGGGAATGAGCAGTTCTTC. This codes for CASSLLQGGNEQFF.